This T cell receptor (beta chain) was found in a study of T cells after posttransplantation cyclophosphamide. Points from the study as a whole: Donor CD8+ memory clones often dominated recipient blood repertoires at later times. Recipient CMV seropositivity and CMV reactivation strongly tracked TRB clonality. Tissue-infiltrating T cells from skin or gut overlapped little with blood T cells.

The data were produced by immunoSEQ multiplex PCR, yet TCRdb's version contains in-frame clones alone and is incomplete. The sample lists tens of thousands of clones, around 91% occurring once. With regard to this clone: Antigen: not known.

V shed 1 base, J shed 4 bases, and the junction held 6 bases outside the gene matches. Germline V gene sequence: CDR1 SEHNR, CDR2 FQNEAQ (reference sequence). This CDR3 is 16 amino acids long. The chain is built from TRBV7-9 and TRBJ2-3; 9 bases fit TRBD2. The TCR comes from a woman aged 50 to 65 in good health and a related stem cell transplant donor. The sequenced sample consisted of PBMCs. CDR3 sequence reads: CASSLVLAGTSDTQYF. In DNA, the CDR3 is TGTGCCAGCAGCTTAGTGCTAGCGGGGACGTCAGATACGCAGTATTTT.